This section outlines one T cell receptor beta chain sequence together with its context. Its ends do not fully match the called genes, so a read error is possible. These data come from a study of control samples from healthy donors and cancer patients. Profiling relied on immunoSEQ multiplex PCR, and the TCRdb table lists in-frame clones only, not all of them. The data contain about 170,000 clones, about 90% of them singletons. Per the germline V gene, CDR1 is MGHRA and CDR2 is YSYEKL. This CDR3 comprises 13 residues. The origin of this receptor is a woman aged 40 to 50 in good health. The V call is TRBV4-1, the J call TRBJ2-7; tentative D call: TRBD2 (6 bases). Input material: blood. The CDR3 nucleotides are TGCGCCAGCAGCCAAAGTAGGGCCGGGGAGGCTGTCTTC. It codes for CASSQSRAGEAVF.